The clone carrying this T cell receptor (beta chain) was seen repeatedly, ten times or more. Antigen unknown. This entry belongs to a study of human T cells and chemical hapten exposure. Notes on the study in general: Significantly more large CDR3 similarity clusters arose among expanded TCRs than among controls.

The library attached unique molecular identifiers to individual cDNA molecules. TCRdb reprocessed the RACE reads via MiXCR and lists one record per CDR3 protein. Of about 98,000 distinct CDR3 sequences detected, 10% to 13% appear once; the ten largest clones hold about 3.1%. The time point denotes: pre-sensitization, week 0. Specified treatment: therapeutic diphenylcyclopropenone sensitization with weekly scalp DPC. The origin of this receptor is a woman aged 60 to 75 with alopecia areata. Some clones in this sample may be carry-over from other donors' samples. The material was whole blood, obtained in connection with sensitization to the hapten diphenylcyclopropenone (DPC).

CDR3 sequence: CASSPGGQSRNTIYF. The CDR3 DNA is TGTGCCAGCAGTCCCGGAGGACAGAGTAGGAACACCATATATTTT. This sequence joins TRBV12-3 or TRBV12-4 and TRBJ1-3; tentative D call: TRBD1 (6 bases). The CDR3 runs to 15 residues. Between the trimmed V and J ends, which lost 5 bases and 7 bases, there was a span of 18 bases.